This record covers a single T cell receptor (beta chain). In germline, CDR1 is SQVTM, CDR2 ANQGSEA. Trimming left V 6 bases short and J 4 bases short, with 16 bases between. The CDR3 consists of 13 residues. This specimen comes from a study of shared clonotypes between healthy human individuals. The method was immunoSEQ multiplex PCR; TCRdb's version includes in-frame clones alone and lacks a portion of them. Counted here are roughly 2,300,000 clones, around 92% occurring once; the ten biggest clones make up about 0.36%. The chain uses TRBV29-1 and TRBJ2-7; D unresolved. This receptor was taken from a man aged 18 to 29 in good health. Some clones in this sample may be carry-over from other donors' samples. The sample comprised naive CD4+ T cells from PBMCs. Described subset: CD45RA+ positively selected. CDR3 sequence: CSVVLVIGYEQYF. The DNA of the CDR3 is TGCAGCGTCGTCTTGGTAATCGGTTACGAGCAGTACTTC.